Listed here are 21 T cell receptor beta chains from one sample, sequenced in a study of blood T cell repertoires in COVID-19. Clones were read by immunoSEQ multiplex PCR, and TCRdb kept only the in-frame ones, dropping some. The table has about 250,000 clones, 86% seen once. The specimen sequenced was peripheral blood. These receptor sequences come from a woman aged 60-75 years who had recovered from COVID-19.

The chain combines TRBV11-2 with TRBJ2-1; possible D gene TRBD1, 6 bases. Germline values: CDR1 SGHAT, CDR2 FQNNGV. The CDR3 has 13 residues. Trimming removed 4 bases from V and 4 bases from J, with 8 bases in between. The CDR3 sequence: CASSSGQYNEQFF. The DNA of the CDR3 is TGTGCCAGCAGCTCCGGACAGTACAATGAGCAGTTCTTC.

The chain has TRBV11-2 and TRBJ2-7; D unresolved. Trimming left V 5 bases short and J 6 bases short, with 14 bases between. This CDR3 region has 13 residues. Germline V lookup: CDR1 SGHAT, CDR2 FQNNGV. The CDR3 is CASSADPALEQYF. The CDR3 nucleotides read TGTGCCAGCAGCGCGGATCCGGCCCTCGAGCAGTACTTC. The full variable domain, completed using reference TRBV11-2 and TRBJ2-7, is EAGVAQSPRYKIIEKRQSVAFWCNPISGHATLYWYQQILGQGPKLLIQFQNNGVVDDSQLPKDRFSAERLKGVDSTLKIQPAKLEDSAVYLCASSADPALEQYFGPGTRLTVT.

CDR3: CASSEAGGLKEQFF. The CDR3 coding sequence is TGTGCCAGCAGTGAGGCGGGGGGGCTTAAGGAGCAGTTCTTC. The chain employs TRBV6-4 and TRBJ2-1; 9 bases are a match to TRBD2. The CDR3 runs 14 residues. V was pared by 3 bases and J by 10 bases, with 7 bases of the junction left unmatched. Germline CDR1 reads MRHNA; CDR2 reads SNTAGT.

In nucleotides, the CDR3 is TGTGCCAGCAGTGAACACAGTGGGGGAAACACCATATATTTT. This codes for CASSEHSGGNTIYF. V and J are TRBV2 and TRBJ1-3; D is ambiguous. The CDR3 loop spans 14 amino acids. The germline CDR1 and CDR2 sequences are SNHLY and FYNNEI. The ends were cut back, 2 bases at V and 4 bases at J, with 9 bases in the middle. Variable domain in full (rest from reference TRBV2 and TRBJ1-3): EPEVTQTPSHQVTQMGQEVILRCVPISNHLYFYWYRQILGQKVEFLVSFYNNEISEKSEIFDDQFSVERPDGSNFTLKIRSTKLEDSAMYFCASSEHSGGNTIYFGEGSWLTVV.

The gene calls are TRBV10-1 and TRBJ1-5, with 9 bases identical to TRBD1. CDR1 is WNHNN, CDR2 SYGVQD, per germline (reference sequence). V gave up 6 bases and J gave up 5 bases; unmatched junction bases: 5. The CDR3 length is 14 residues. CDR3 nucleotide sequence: TGCGCCAGCAGCAGAGGGACAGGGCATCAGCCCCAGCATTTT. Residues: CASSRGTGHQPQHF.

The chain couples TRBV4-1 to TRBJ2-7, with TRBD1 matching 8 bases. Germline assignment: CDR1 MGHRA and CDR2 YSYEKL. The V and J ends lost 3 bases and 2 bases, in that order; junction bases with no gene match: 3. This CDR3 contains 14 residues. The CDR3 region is CASSHPTGAYEQYF. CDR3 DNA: TGCGCCAGCAGCCACCCGACAGGGGCCTACGAGCAGTACTTC.

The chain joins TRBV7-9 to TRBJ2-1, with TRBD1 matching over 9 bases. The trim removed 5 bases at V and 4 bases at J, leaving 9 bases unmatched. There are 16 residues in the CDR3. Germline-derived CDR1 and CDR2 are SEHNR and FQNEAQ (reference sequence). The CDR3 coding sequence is TGTGCCAGCAGCCTCTATGGGGGGACAGGGTACAATGAGCAGTTCTTC. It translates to CASSLYGGTGYNEQFF.

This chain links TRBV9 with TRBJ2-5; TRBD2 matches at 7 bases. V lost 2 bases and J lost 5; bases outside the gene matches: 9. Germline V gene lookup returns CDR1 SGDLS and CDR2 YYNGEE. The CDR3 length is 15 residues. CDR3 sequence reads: CASSVATSLWETQYF. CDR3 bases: TGTGCCAGCAGCGTGGCGACTAGCCTTTGGGAGACCCAGTACTTC.

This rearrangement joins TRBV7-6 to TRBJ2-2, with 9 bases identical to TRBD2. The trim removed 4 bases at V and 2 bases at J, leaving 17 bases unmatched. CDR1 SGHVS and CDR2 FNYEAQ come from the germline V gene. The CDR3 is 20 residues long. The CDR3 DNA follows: TGTGCCAGCAGCTCGCCAAGAGATGTAGCGGGGGTCCTTAACACCGGGGAGCTGTTTTTT. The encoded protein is CASSSPRDVAGVLNTGELFF.

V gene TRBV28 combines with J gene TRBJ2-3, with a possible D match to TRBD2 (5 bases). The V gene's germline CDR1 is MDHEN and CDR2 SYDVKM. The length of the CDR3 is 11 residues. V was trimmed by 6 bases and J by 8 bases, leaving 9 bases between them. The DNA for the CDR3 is TGTGCCAGCAGAGACTATCCTACGCAGTATTTT. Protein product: CASRDYPTQYF.

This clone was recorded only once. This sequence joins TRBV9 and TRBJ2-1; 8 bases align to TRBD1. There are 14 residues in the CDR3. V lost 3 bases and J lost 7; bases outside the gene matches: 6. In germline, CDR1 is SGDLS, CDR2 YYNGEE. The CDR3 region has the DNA TGTGCCAGCAGCGAGCGGACAGGGCGGAATGAGCAGTTCTTC. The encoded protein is CASSERTGRNEQFF.

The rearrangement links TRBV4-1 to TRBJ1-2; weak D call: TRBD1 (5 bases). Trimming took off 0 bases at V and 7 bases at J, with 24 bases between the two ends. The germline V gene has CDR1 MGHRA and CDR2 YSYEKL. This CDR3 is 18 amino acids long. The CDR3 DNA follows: TGCGCCAGCAGCCAAGATTGGGCAGGGAAAATGGATGATGGTGGCTACACCTTC. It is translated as CASSQDWAGKMDDGGYTF.

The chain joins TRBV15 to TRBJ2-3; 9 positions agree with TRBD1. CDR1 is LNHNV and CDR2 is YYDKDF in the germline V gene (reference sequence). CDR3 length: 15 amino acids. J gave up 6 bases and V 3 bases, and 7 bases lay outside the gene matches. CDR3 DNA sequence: TGTGCCACCAGCAGGGATGGACAGGGGTCCGATACGCAGTATTTT. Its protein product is CATSRDGQGSDTQYF.

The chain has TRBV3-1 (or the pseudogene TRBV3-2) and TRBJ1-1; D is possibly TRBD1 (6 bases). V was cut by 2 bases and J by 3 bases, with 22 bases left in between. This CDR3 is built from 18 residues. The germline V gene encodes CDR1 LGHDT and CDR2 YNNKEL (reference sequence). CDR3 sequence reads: CASSQSPTGTGSHTEAFF. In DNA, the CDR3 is TGTGCCAGCAGCCAATCACCAACAGGGACCGGTTCTCACACTGAAGCTTTCTTT.

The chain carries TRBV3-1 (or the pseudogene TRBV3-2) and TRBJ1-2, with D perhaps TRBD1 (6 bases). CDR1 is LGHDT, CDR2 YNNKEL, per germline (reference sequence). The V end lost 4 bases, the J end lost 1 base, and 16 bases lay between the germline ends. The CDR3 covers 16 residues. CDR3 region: CASSRSTGRNNYGYTF. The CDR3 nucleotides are TGTGCCAGCAGCCGATCGACAGGACGGAATAACTATGGCTACACCTTC.

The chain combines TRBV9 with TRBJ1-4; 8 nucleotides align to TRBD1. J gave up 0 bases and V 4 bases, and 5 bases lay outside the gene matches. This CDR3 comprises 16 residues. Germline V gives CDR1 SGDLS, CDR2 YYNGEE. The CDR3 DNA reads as TGTGCCAGCAGCACCGGACAGGGCCCAACTAATGAAAAACTGTTTTTT. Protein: CASSTGQGPTNEKLFF.

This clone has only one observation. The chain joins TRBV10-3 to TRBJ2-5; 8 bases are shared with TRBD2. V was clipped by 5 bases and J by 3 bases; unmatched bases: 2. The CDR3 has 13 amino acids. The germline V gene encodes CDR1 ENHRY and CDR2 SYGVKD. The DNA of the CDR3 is TGTGCCATCAGTCGAGCGGGGGAAGAGACCCAGTACTTC. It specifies CAISRAGEETQYF.

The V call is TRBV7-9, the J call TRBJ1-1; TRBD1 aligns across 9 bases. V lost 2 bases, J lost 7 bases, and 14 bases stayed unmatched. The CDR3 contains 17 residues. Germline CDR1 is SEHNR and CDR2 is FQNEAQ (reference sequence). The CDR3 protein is CASSLSLRLTGGNEAFF. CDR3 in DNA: TGTGCCAGCAGCTTATCCCTCCGCTTGACAGGGGGAAATGAAGCTTTCTTT.

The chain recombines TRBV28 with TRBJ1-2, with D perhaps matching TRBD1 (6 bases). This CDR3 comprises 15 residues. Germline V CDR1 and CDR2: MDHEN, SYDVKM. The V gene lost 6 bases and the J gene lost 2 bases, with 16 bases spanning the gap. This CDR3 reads CASRHQDRVNYGYTF. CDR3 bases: TGTGCCAGCAGACACCAGGACAGAGTAAACTATGGCTACACCTTC.

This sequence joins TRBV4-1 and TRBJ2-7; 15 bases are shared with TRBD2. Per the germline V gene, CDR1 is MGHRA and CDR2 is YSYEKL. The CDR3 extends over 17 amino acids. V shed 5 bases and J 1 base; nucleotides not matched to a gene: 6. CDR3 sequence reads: CASSLRTSGGESYEQYF. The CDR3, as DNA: TGCGCCAGCAGCTTGAGGACTAGCGGGGGGGAGTCCTACGAGCAGTACTTC.

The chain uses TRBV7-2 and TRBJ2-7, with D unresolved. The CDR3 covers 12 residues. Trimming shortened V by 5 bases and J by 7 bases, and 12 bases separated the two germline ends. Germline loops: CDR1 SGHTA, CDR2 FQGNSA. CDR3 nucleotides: TGTGCCAGCAGCCCCGGCGGCTGGGAGCAGTACTTC. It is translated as CASSPGGWEQYF.